The present entry profiles one T cell receptor beta chain with its context. Its antigen has not been determined. No clone much larger than this one lies a single base away; base qualities are absent. This entry comes from a study of T cell responses to AZD1222 COVID-19 vaccine (dated by TCRdb to the early 2020s). For the study in its entirety: AZD1222 recipients with second doses at about 4 weeks or about 12 weeks were pooled, because spike-specific TCR depth and breadth did not differ between schedules. Trial participants were enrolled by age into 18-55, 56-69 and 70-plus year subgroups, with roughly 160, 29 and 62 TCR-sequenced participants respectively. A total of 230 or so trial participants underwent TCR sequencing, of whom 200 to 220 received two doses of AZD1222 and about 25 received two doses of the MenACWY control vaccine. What the work shows at the level of the full study, not this receptor alone: CD4 TCRs associated with the vaccine covered the entire spike protein, and the dominant responses were in regions 160-218 and 743-854. After two AZD1222 doses, both the breadth and the depth of spike-specific TCRs were significantly higher than at day 0 and than in MenACWY recipients. Conclusions about previously exposed vaccinees were limited because only six AZD1222 recipients were SARS-CoV-2 seropositive at baseline. The 56-69-year group was small, and its depth increase did not reach significance, likely because of low power. Because no samples from the day 14 peak response were available, repertoires could be characterized only after the peak T cell response. Participants were mostly white British, with more females than males. The authors suggested clonal diversity may have been underestimated. Epitopes outside the regions mutated in the B.1.351 and B.1.1.7 variants were reportedly recognized by nearly half of the unique spike-specific TCRs.

The time point label, as the study defines it: baseline before first vaccination. Vaccinee samples came from UK trials COV001 and COV002, including a single-blind randomized controlled phase 2/3 trial of AZD1222 (ChAdOx1 nCoV-19) in healthy adults. Trial participant PBMC samples were collected at day 0 and day 28 after the second dose for TCRbeta chain sequencing. The CDR3 regions of human TCRbeta chains were subjected to immunosequencing. From the authors' description of their analysis: Repertoire TCRs were checked for matches against a reference library of SARS-CoV-2-specific TCRs that had been generated using the MIRA antigen-specificity platform. Breadth meant the fraction of unique TCRs that were SARS-CoV-2-associated, whereas depth meant the fraction of total T cells that were SARS-CoV-2-associated. Using the MIRA data, every spike-specific TCR was mapped to the spike region that the TCR reacted to and assigned to either a CD4 or a CD8 class. Log10-transformed breadth and depth values were compared by one-way ANOVA with Sidak's multiple comparisons tests. TCRdb obtained this table from immuneACCESS and retained in-frame rearrangements with V and J assigned. These tables miss some clones; where compared with another copy, unresolved V genes account for less than half of the shortfall, and the remainder is unexplained. V, J and clone size are those of that table, while D and trimming were read from the DNA. This sample lists 120,000 to 150,000 clones; approximately 94% were detected once. The ten largest clones add up to roughly 2% of the sample.

As encoded in the germline V gene (reference sequence), CDR1 is LNHDA while CDR2 is SQIVND. The CDR3 runs 15 residues from the cysteine to the phenylalanine. Only the CDR3 DNA stays, 45 bases, in frame from base 1. Trimming takes 10 bases off V and 0 bases off J; junction bases not matched to a gene: 12. The receptor was derived from an adult in good health. The material was peripheral blood, obtained on day 0 of AZD1222 vaccination. The chain is assembled from TRBV19 and TRBJ2-7, with 7 central nucleotides matching TRBD1. The DNA reads TGTGCCACCTCCGACAGGGCATCCCTCTCCTACGAGCAGTACTTC. This sequence encodes CATSDRASLSYEQYF. Full variable domain (CDR3 extended with the reference TRBV19 and TRBJ2-7 proteins): DGGITQSPKYLFRKEGQNVTLSCEQNLNHDAMYWYRQDPGQGLRLIYYSQIVNDFQKGDIAEGYSVSREKKESFPLTVTSAQKNPTAFYLCATSDRASLSYEQYFGPGTRLTVT.